The present T cell receptor beta chain was sequenced within a study of cytomegalovirus exposure and HLA in healthy donors. Study results and limitations: Most TCR sequences proved rare, with some public TCRs found in many donors. The study put 150 to 200 TCR beta chains on its list as cytomegalovirus-associated.

Germline CDR1 reads GTSNPN; CDR2 reads SVGIG (reference sequence). This CDR3 region has 15 residues. The trim removed 0 bases at V and 4 bases at J, leaving 8 bases unmatched. The table came from immunoSEQ multiplex PCR; TCRdb's copy has only in-frame clones and leaves some out. There are hundreds of thousands of clones in the sample; less than 95% occur only once, and 3% to 3.5% lies in the top ten. In regard to this clone: What it recognizes is unknown.

This chain connects TRBV30 to TRBJ1-2; 7 bases line up with TRBD1. The receptor comes from a young woman in good health and CMV-seronegative. Material for sequencing was PBMCs. The CDR3 DNA reads as TGTGCCTGGAGTGTATCAAGGGACAGCCTCTATGGCTACACCTTC. Protein: CAWSVSRDSLYGYTF. The variable domain in full, with the rest retrieved from reference TRBV30 and TRBJ1-2, is SQTIHQWPATLVQPVGSPLSLECTVEGTSNPNLYWYRQAAGRGLQLLFYSVGIGQISSEVPQNLSASRPQDRQFILSSKKLLLSDSGFYLCAWSVSRDSLYGYTFGSGTRLTVV.